The clone carrying this TCR beta chain has more than one count but fewer than ten. CDR3 length: 15 amino acids. V gave up 0 bases and J gave up 2 bases, with 12 bases separating them. Germline loops: CDR1 DFQATT, CDR2 SNEGSKA (reference sequence). TCRdb independently ran MiXCR on the RT-PCR reads; one entry per CDR3 protein. The table includes hundreds of thousands of distinct CDR3 sequences, approximately 15% detected once. Sequenced material: memory CD4+ T cells from blood. This chain uses TRBV20-1 with TRBJ2-3, with D possibly called TRBD1 or TRBD2 (6 bases each). The TCR was taken from a female donor in good health, serving as a healthy control. The CDR3 DNA sequence: TGCAGTGCTAGAGATAGCCCGGGGGCCACAGATACGCAGTATTTT. Protein: CSARDSPGATDTQYF.